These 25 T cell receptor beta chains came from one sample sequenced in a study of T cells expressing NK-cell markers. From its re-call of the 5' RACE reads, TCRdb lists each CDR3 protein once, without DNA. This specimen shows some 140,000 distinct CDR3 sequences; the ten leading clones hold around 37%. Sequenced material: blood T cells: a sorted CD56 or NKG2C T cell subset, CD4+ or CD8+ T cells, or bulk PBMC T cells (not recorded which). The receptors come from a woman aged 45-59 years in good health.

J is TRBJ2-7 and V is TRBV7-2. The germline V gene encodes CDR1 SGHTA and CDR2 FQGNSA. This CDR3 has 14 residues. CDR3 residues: CASSLVLKSYEQYF. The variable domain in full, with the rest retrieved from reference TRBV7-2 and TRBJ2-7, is GAGVSQSPSNKVTEKGKDVELRCDPISGHTALYWYRQSLGQGLEFLIYFQGNSAPDKSGLPSDRFSAERTGGSVSTLTIQRTQQEDSAVYLCASSLVLKSYEQYFGPGTRLTVT.

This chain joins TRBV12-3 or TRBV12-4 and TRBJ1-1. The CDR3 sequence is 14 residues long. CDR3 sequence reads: CASSLAKEGTEAFF.

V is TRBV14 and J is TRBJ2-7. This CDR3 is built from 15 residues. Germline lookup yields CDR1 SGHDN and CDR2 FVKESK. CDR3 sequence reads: CASSQDDVAGYEQYF. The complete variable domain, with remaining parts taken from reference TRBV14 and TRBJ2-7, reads EAGVTQFPSHSVIEKGQTVTLRCDPISGHDNLYWYRRVMGKEIKFLLHFVKESKQDESGMPNNRFLAERTGGTYSTLKVQPAELEDSGVYFCASSQDDVAGYEQYFGPGTRLTVT.

CDR3 protein: CASSLDMGGKDEQFF. The chain carries TRBV7-8 and TRBJ2-1; the TRBD2 assignment by TCRdb is unverifiable without DNA. Germline CDR1 is SGHVS and CDR2 is FQNEAQ. The CDR3 runs to 15 residues.

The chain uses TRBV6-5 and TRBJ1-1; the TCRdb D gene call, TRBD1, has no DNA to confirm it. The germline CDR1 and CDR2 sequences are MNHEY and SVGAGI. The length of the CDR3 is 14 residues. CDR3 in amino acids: CASSVTGVGTEAFF.

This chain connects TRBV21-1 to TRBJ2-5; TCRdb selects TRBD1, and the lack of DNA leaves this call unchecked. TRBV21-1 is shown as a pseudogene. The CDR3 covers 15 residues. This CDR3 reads CATGKWGAGRETQYF.

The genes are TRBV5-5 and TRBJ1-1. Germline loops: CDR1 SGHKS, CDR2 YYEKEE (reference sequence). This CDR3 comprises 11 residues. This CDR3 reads CASSYTGEAFF.

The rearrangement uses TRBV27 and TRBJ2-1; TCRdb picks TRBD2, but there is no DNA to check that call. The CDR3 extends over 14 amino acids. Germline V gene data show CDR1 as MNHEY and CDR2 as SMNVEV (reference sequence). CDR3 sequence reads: CASSSRTLDNEQFF.

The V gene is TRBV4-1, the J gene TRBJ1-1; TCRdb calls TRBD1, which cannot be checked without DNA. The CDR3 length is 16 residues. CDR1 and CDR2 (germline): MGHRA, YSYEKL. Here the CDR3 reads CASSQVLGDPNTEAFF.

The CDR3 protein is CASSLGEGYGYTF. The rearrangement joins TRBV7-9 to TRBJ1-2. This CDR3 has 13 residues. Germline CDR1 reads SEHNR; CDR2 reads FQNEAQ (reference sequence).

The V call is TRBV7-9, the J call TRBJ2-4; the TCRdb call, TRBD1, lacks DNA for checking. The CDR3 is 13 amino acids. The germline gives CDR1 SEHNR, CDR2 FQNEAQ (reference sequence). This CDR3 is CASSLEGGNIQYF.

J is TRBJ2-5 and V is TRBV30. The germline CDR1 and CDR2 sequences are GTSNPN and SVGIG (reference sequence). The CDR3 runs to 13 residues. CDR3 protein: CAWSPGVEETQYF.

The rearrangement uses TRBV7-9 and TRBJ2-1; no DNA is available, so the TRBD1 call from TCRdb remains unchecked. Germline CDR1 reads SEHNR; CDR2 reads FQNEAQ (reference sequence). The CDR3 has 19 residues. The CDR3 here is CASSPPFGDLKRWRNEQFF.

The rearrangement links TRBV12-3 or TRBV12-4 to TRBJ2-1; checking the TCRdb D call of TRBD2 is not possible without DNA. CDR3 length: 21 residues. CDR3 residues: CASSYPQEGSGRTNSYNEQFF.

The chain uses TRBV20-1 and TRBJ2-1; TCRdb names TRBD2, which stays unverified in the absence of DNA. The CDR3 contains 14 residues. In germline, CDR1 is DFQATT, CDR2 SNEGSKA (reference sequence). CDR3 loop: CSATSSDLGSEQFF.

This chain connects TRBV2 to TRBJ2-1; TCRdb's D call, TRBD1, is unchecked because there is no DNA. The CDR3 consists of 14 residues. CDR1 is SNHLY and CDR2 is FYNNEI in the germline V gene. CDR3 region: CAGSGDGTGDEQFF.

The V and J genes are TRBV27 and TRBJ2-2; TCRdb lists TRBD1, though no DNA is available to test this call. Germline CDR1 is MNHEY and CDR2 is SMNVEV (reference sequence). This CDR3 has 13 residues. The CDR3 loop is CASSTGRTGELFF.

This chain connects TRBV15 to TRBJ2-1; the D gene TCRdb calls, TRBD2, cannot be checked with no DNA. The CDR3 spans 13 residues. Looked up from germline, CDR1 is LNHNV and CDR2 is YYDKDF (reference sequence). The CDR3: CATSRAEGGEQFF.

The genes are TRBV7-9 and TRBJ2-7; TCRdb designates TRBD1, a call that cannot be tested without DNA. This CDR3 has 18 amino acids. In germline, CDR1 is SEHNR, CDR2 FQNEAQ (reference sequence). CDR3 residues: CASRPLAVTPGTALEQYF.

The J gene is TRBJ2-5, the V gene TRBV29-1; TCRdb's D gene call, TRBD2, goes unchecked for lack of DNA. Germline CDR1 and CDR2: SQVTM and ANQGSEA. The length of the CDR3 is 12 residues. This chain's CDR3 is CSVRLVGETQYF.

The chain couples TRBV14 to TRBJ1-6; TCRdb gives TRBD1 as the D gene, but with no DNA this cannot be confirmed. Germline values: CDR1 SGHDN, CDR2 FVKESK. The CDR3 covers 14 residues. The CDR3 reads CATAHRDYNSPLHF.

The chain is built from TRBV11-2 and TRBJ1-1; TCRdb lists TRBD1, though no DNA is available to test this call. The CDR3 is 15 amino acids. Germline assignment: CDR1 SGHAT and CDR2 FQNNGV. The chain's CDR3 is CASSFGQGVGYVAFF.

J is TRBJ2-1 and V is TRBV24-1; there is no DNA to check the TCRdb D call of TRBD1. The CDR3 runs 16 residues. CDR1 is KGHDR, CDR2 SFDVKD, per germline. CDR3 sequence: CATSDLGGDRGYEQFF.

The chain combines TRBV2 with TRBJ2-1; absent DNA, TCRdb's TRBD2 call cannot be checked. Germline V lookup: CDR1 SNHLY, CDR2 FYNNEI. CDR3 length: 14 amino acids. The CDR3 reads CASIISGRGNEQFF.

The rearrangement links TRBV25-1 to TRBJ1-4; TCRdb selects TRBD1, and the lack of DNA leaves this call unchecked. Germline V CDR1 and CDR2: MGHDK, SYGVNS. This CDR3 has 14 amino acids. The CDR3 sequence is CASSDSGGGEKLFF.